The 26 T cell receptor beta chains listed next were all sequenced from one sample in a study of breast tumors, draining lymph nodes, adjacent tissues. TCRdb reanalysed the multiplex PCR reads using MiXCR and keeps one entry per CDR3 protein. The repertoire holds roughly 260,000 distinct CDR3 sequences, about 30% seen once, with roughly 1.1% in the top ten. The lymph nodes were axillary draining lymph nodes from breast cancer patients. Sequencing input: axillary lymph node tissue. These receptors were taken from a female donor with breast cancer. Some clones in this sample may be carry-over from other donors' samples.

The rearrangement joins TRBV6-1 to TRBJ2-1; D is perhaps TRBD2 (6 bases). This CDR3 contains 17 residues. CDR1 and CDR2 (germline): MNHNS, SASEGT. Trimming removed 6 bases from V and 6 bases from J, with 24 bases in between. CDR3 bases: TGTGCCAGCAGGCCCGGGGACTTCATTTGGGGTGGCAATGAGCAGTTCTTC. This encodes CASRPGDFIWGGNEQFF.

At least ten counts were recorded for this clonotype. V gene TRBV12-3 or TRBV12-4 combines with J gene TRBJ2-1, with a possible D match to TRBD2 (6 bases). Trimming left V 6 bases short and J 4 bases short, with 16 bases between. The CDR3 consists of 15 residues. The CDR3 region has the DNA TGTGCCAGCAGCCGGGTAGGACTACAGTACAATGAGCAGTTCTTC. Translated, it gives CASSRVGLQYNEQFF.

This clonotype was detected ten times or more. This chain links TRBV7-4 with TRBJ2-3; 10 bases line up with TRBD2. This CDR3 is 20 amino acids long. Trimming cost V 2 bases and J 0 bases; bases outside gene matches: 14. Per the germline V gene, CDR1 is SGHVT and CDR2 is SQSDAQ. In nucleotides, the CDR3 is TGTGCCAGCAGCTTAACGCTGGCTAGCGGGAGTTTCGGGAGCACAGATACGCAGTATTTT. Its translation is CASSLTLASGSFGSTDTQYF. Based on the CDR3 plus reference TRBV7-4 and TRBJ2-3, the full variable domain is GAGVSQSPRYKVAKRGRDVALRCDSISGHVTLYWYRQTLGQGSEVLTYSQSDAQRDKSGRPSGRFSAERPERSVSTLKIQRTEQGDSAVYLCASSLTLASGSFGSTDTQYFGPGTRLTVL.

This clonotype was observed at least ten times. The CDR3 sequence is CASSRTGDFNEKLFF. The CDR3 coding sequence is TGTGCCAGCAGTCGGACAGGAGACTTCAATGAAAAACTGTTTTTT. The chain uses TRBV6-1 and TRBJ1-4, with 7 bases identical to TRBD1. The ends lost 5 bases at V and 5 bases at J; junction bases unmatched: 8. In germline, CDR1 is MNHNS, CDR2 SASEGT. This CDR3 spans 15 amino acids.

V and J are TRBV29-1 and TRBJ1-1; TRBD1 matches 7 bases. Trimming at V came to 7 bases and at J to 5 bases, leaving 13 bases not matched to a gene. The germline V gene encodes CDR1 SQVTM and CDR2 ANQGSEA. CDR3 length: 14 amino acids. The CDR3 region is CSAILYLQGTEAFF. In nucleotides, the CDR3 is TGCAGCGCCATATTATACTTACAGGGGACTGAAGCTTTCTTT. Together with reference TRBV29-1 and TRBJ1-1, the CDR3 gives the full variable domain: SAVISQKPSRDICQRGTSLTIQCQVDSQVTMMFWYRQQPGQSLTLIATANQGSEATYESGFVIDKFPISRPNLTFSTLTVSNMSPEDSSIYLCSAILYLQGTEAFFGQGTRLTVV.

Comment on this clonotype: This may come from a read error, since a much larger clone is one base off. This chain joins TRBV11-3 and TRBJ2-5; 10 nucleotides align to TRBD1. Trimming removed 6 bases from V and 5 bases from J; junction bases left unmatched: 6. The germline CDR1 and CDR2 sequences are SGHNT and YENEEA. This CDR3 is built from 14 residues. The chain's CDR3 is CASRGQGLAETQYF. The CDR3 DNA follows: TGTGCCAGCAGGGGACAGGGGTTAGCGGAGACCCAGTACTTC.

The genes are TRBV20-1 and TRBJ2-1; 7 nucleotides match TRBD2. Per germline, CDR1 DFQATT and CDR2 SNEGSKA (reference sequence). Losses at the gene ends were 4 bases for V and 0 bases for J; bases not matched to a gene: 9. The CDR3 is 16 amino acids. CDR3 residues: CSATSAGALSYNEQFF. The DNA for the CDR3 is TGCAGTGCTACAAGCGCGGGAGCCCTCTCCTACAATGAGCAGTTCTTC.

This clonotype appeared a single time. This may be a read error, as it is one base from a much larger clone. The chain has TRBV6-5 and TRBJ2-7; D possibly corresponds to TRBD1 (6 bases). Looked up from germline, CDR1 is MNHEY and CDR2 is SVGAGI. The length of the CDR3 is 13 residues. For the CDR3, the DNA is TGTGCCAGCCGGACAGAAGTCGCCTACGAGCAGTGCTTC. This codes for CASRTEVAYEQCF.

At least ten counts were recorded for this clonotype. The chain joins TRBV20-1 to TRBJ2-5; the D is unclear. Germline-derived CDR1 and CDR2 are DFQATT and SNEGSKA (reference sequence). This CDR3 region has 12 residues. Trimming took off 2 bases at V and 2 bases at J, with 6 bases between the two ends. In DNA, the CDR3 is TGCAGTGCTAGATACATACAAGAGACCCAGTACTTC. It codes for CSARYIQETQYF.

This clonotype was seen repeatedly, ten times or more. Written as DNA, the CDR3 is TGTGCCACCAGTGAGGGGAATCAGCCCCAGCATTTT. Translation gives CATSEGNQPQHF. The genes are TRBV24-1 and TRBJ1-5; D is unclear. The CDR3 consists of 12 residues. Trimming cost V 4 bases and J 4 bases, with 4 bases left between them. The germline CDR1 and CDR2 sequences are KGHDR and SFDVKD.

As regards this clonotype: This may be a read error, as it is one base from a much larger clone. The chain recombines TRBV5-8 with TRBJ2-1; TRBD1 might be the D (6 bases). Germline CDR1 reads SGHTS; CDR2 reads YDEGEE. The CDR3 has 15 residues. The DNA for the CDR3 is TGTGCCAGCAGCTCTGCCGGGACACAATACAATGAGCAGTCCTTC. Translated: CASSSAGTQYNEQSF.

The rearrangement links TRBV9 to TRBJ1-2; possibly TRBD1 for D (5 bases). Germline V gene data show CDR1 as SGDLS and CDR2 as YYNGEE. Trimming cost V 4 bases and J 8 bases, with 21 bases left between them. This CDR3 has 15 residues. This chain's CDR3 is CASSPDWGGGYGYTF. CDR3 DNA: TGTGCCAGCAGCCCCGACTGGGGGGGGGGGTACGGCTACACCTTC.

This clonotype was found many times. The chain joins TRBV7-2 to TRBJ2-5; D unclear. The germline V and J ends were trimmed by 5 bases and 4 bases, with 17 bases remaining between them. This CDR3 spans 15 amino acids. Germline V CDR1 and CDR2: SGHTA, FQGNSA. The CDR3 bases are TGTGCCAGCAGCGCTCAGTCCAGGTCAGGAGAGACCCAGTACTTC. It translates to CASSAQSRSGETQYF.

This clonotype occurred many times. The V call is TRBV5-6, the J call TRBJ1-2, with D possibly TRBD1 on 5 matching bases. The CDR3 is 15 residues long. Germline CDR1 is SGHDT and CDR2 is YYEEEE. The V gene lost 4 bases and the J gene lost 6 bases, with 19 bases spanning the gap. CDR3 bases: TGTGCCAGCAGCCTCCGGGACCCCGGGAGGAATGGCTACACCTTC. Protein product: CASSLRDPGRNGYTF.

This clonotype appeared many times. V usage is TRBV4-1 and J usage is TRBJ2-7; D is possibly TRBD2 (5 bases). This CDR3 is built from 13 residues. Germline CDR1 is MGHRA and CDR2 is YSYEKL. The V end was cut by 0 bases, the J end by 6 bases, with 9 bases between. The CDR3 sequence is CASSQEWLAEQYF. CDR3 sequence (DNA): TGCGCCAGCAGCCAAGAGTGGCTAGCCGAGCAGTACTTC.

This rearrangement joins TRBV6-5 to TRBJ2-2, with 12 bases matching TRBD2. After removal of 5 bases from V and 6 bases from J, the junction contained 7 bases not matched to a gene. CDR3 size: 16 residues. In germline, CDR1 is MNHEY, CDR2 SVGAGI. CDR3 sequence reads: CASSGGRLAGAGELFF. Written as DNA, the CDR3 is TGTGCCAGCAGTGGGGGAAGACTAGCGGGAGCCGGGGAGCTGTTTTTT.

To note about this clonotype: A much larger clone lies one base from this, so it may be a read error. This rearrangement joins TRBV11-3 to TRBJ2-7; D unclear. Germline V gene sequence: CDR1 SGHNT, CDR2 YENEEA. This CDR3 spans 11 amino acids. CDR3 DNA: TGTGCCTGCAGCCCTGGTCTCGAGCAGTACTTC. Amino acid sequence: CACSPGLEQYF.

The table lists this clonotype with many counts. CDR3: CASSQTGGGGQPQHF. In DNA, the CDR3 is TGTGCCAGCAGTCAGACAGGGGGTGGTGGTCAGCCCCAGCATTTT. The chain employs TRBV12-3 or TRBV12-4 and TRBJ1-5; TRBD1 aligns across 9 bases. V was pared by 5 bases and J by 6 bases, with 8 bases of the junction left unmatched. The CDR3 loop spans 15 amino acids.

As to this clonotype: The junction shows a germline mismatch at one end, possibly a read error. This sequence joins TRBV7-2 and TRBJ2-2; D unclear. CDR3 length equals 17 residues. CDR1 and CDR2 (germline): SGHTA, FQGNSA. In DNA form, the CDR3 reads TGTGCTAGCAGCCCCGGCCTACCTACGTTTGACACCGGGGAGCTGTTTTTT. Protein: CASSPGLPTFDTGELFF.

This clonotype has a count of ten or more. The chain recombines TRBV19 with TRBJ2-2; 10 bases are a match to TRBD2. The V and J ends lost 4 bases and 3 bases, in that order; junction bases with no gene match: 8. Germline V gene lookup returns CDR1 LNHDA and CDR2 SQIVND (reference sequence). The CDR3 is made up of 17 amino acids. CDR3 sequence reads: CASSTPLAGDDTGELFF. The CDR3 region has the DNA TGTGCCAGTAGTACCCCTCTAGCGGGGGACGACACCGGGGAGCTGTTTTTT.

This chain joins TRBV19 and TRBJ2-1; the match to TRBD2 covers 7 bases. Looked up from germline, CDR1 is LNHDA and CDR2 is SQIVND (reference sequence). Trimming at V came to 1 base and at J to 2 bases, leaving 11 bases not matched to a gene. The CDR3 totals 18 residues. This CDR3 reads CASSIGGGAGSTYNEQFF. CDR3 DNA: TGTGCCAGTAGTATAGGGGGGGGAGCGGGGTCAACCTACAATGAGCAGTTCTTC.

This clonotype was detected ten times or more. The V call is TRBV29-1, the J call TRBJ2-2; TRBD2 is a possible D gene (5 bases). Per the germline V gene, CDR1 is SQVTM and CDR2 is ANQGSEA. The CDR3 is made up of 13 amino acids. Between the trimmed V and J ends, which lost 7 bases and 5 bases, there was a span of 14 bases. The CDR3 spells CSAATSGTGELFF. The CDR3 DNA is TGCAGCGCTGCGACATCGGGGACCGGGGAGCTGTTTTTT.

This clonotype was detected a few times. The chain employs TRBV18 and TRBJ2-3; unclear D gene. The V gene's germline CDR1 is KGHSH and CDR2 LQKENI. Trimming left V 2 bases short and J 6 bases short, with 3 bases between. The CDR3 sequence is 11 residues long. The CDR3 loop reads CASSPFDTQYF. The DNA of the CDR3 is TGTGCCAGCTCACCATTTGATACGCAGTATTTT.

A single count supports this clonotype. The CDR3, as DNA: TGTGCCAGCTCACCTCCCGGGTTGGATAGCTCCTACGAGCAGTACTTC. This codes for CASSPPGLDSSYEQYF. The V call is TRBV11-2, the J call TRBJ2-7; D not resolved. Germline values: CDR1 SGHAT, CDR2 FQNNGV. V was shortened by 8 bases and J by 0 bases, with 20 bases between the two germline ends. The CDR3 length is 16 residues.

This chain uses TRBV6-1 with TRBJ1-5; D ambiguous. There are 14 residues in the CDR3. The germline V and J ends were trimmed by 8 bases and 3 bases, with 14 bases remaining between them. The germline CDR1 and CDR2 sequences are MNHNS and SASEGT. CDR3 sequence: CASGLTDFNQPQHF. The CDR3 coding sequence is TGTGCCAGCGGCCTAACAGACTTCAATCAGCCCCAGCATTTT.

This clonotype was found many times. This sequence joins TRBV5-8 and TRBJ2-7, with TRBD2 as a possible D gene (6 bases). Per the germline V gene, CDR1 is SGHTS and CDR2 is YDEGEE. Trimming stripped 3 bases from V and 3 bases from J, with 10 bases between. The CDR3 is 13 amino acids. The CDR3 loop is CASSSPTSYEQYF. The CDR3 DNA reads TGTGCCAGCAGCTCCCCGACTAGCTACGAGCAGTACTTC. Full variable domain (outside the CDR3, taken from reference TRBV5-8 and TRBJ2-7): EAGVTQSPTHLIKTRGQQATLRCSPISGHTSVYWYQQALGLGLQFLLWYDEGEERNRGNFPPRFSGRQFPNYSSELNVNALELEDSALYLCASSSPTSYEQYFGPGTRLTVT.